This T cell receptor (beta chain) was identified during a study of T cell responses to AZD1222 COVID-19 vaccine. This table comes from immunoSEQ multiplex PCR, and its TCRdb copy is limited to in-frame clones, with some not included. The sample holds 100,000 to 150,000 clones, roughly nine tenths seen once. Trimming pared 3 bases from V and 3 bases from J, leaving 12 bases between. The CDR3 runs 15 residues. Germline V gene data show CDR1 as MNHEY and CDR2 as SMNVEV (reference sequence). Source: peripheral blood, taken on day 0 of AZD1222 vaccination. The gene calls are TRBV27 and TRBJ1-5, with D perhaps matching TRBD1 (5 bases). The sequence came from an adult in good health. DNA for the CDR3: TGTGCCAGCAGTTTCCGGCAGGGAATCAATCAGCCCCAGCATTTT. This encodes CASSFRQGINQPQHF.